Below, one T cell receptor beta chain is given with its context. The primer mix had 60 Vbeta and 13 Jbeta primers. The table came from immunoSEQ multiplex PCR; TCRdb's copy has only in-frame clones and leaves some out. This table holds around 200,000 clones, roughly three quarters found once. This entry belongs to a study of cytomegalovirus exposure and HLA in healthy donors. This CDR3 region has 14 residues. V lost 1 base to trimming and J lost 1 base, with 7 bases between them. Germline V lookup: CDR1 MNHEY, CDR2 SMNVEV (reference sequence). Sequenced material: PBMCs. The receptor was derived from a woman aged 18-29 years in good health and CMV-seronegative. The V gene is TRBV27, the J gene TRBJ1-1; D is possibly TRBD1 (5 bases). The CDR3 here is CASSLLGENTEAFF. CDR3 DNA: TGTGCCAGCAGTTTATTAGGGGAGAACACTGAAGCTTTCTTT.